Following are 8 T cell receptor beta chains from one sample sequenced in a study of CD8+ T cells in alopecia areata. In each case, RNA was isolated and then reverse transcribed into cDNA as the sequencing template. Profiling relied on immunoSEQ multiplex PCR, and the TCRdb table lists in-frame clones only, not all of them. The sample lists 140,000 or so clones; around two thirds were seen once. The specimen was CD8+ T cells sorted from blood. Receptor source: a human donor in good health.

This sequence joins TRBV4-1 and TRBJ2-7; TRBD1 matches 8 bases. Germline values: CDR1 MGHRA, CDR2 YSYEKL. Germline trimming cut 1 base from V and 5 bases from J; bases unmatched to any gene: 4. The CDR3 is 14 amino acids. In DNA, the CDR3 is TGCGCCAGCAGCCAAGTGACAGGGGAGAACGAGCAGTACTTC. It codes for CASSQVTGENEQYF.

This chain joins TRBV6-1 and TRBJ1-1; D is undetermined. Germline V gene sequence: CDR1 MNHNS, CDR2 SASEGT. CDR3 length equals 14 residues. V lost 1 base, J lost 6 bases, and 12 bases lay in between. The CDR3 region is CASSEGFADAEAFF. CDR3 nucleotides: TGTGCCAGCAGTGAAGGCTTTGCAGACGCTGAAGCTTTCTTT.

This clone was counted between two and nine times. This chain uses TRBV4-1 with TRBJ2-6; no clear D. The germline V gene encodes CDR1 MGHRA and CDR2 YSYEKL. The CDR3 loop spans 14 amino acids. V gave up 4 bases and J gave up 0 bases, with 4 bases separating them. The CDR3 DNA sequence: TGCGCCAGCAGCCCCAACTCTGGGGCCAACGTCCTGACTTTC. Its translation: CASSPNSGANVLTF.

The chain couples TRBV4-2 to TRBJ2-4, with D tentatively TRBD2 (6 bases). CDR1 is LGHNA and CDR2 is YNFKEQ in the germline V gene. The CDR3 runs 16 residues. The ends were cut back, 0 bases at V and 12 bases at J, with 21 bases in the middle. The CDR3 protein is CASSQEVADWGVSQYF. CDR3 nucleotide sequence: TGTGCCAGCAGCCAAGAGGTGGCGGATTGGGGGGTTAGTCAGTACTTC.

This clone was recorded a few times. The CDR3 sequence is CSVVSTGGELFF. CDR3 DNA sequence: TGCAGCGTTGTCTCGACAGGCGGGGAGCTGTTTTTT. The chain couples TRBV29-1 to TRBJ2-2; D might be TRBD1 (6 bases). Per the germline V gene, CDR1 is SQVTM and CDR2 is ANQGSEA. CDR3 length equals 12 residues. The germline V and J ends were trimmed by 4 bases and 7 bases, with 10 bases remaining between them.

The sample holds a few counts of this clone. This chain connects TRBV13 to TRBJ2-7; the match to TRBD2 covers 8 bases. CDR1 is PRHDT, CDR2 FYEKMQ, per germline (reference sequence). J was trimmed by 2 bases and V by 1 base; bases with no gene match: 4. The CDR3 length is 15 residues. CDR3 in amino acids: CASSLAPSGPYEQYF. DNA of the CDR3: TGTGCCAGCAGCTTAGCTCCTAGCGGGCCCTACGAGCAGTACTTC.

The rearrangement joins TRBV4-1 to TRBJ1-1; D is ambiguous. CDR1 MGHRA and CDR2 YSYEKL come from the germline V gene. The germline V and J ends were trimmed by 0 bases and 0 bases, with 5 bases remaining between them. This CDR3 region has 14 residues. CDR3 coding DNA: TGCGCCAGCAGCCAAGACGACTTGAACACTGAAGCTTTCTTT. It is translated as CASSQDDLNTEAFF.

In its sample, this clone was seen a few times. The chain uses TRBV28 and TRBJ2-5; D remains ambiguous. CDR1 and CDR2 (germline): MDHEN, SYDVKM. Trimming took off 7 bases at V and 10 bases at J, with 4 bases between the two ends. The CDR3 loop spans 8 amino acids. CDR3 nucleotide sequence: TGTGCCAGCATGGACCAGTACTTC. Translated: CASMDQYF.